The rows below give T cell receptor beta chains drawn from one sample of a study of blood T cells in healthy people across ages. MiXCR, run by TCRdb on the 5' RACE reads, gives a single entry per CDR3 protein. Found here are some 850,000 distinct CDR3 sequences, approximately 24% of them singletons; the top ten hold less than 3.5%. These records were also assigned to another study, of T cells of mothers and their children.

The sample taken for sequencing was blood. These receptors were collected from a boy aged 10-17 years in good health. CDR3s include the opening cysteine and the closing phenylalanine or tryptophan. The order of the fields is J gene, clone size, CDR3 length, D gene, V gene, CDR3 DNA, CDR3 protein. A D gene is named only where the DNA matches it firmly. Clone size appears in some rows only: once, few, many, or a class for an expanded clone.

TRBJ2-5 | - | 13 | - | TRBV10-3 | TGTGCCATCAGACACAGGGGACTGGAGACCCAGTACTTC | CAIRHRGLETQYF
TRBJ1-6 | - | 13 | - | TRBV6-5 | TGCGCCACCGGGACAACCTATAATTCACCCCTCCACTTT | CATGTTYNSPLHF
TRBJ2-5 | - | 14 | - | TRBV7-9 | TGTGCCAGCAGTCCCTTAAATGTTTTTGAGACCCAGTACTTC | CASSPLNVFETQYF
TRBJ1-3 | - | 18 | - | TRBV3-1 | TGTGCCAGCAGCCAAGCAGGAACAGGCCTTTCCCCTGGAAACACCATATATTTT | CASSQAGTGLSPGNTIYF
TRBJ1-2 | few | 14 | - | TRBV7-2 | TGTGCCAGCAGACAAGGGGGGACCCTATATGGCTACACCTTC | CASRQGGTLYGYTF
TRBJ2-3 | - | 15 | TRBD2 | TRBV29-1 | TGCAGCGCCGCGGGGGGGCGGGATAGCACAGATACGCAGTATTTT | CSAAGGRDSTDTQYF
TRBJ1-2 | few | 14 | TRBD1 | TRBV5-1 | TGCGCCAGCAGCTTTAAACAGGGGAACTATGGCTACACCTTC | CASSFKQGNYGYTF
TRBJ2-7 | once | 14 | - | TRBV5-6 | TGTGCCAGCAGCTTCGGCAGTTCTACCTACGAGCAGTACTTC | CASSFGSSTYEQYF
TRBJ2-5 | - | 13 | - | TRBV18 | TGTGCCAGCTCACCTCTACTACAAGAGACCCAGTACTTC | CASSPLLQETQYF
TRBJ1-2 | - | 11 | - | TRBV29-1 | TGCAGCGGGGGGGCTAACTATGGCTACACCTTC | CSGGANYGYTF